This T cell receptor (beta chain) emerged from a study of early T cells in non-severe SARS-CoV-2 infection. CDR1 is SEHNR, CDR2 FQNEAQ, per germline (reference sequence). Trimming cost V 5 bases and J 2 bases, with 16 bases left between them. This CDR3 has 16 amino acids. Each CDR3 protein gets one entry after TCRdb re-called the 5' RACE reads with MiXCR. The table lists about 130,000 distinct CDR3 sequences, 15% of them singletons. This sequence was found in an adult who was a healthcare worker with PCR-confirmed SARS-CoV-2 infection or an uninfected control (not recorded which). The sequenced sample consisted of whole blood. The chain uses TRBV7-9 and TRBJ2-1; tentative D call: TRBD2 (7 bases). The CDR3 DNA reads as TGTGCCAGCAGCGCAACCGGGGGGCCCACCTACAATGAGCAGTTCTTC. Translation gives CASSATGGPTYNEQFF.